This T cell receptor beta chain was recovered during a study of cytomegalovirus exposure and HLA in healthy donors. Study-level information: Clustering assigned 81% of the roughly 370 genotyped donors to the Caucasian-associated ancestry cluster. Study-wide results and limits: Available immune exposure information covered CMV serostatus only. It was taken for granted in presence/absence analyses that sequencing depth across donors was roughly uniform.

Unrecorded immune exposure was likely among donors, who were nominally healthy when sampled. In its sample, this clone was seen a few times. Its matching antigen is unknown. Researchers ran the PCR with 60 Vbeta and 13 Jbeta primers. Repertoires were generated with immunoSEQ multiplex PCR, while TCRdb's copy carries only in-frame clones and drops some. The repertoire includes some 100,000 clones, approximately 81% of them detected once, and around an eighth sits in the top ten. The TCR was taken from a male donor in good health and CMV-seropositive. The material sequenced was PBMCs.

CDR3 loop: CASSQDGGQVGQPQHF. CDR3 sequence (DNA): TGCGCCAGCAGCCAGGATGGGGGACAGGTCGGACAGCCCCAGCATTTT. The chain recombines TRBV4-1 with TRBJ1-5; 8 bases align to TRBD1. The CDR3 is made up of 16 amino acids. The junction had 11 bases not matched to a gene; V was cut back by 3 bases and J by 7 bases. The germline gives CDR1 MGHRA, CDR2 YSYEKL.